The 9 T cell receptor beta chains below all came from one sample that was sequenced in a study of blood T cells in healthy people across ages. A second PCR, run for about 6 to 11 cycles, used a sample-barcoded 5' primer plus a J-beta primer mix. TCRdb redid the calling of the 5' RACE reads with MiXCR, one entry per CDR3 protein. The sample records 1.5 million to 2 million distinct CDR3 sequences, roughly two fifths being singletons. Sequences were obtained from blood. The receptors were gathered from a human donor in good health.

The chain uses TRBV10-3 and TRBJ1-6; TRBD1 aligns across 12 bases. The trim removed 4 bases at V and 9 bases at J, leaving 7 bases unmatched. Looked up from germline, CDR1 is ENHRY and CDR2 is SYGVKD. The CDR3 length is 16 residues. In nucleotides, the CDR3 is TGTGCCATCAGTGGAAGGGGACAGGGGGCCGGTTCACCCCTCCACTTT. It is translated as CAISGRGQGAGSPLHF.

The CDR3 nucleotides read TGCAGTGCTAGAGATCCAGAGGTCAGGGGTGGAAACACCATATATTTT. Translation: CSARDPEVRGGNTIYF. The V gene is TRBV20-1, the J gene TRBJ1-3; D is possibly TRBD1 (6 bases). The CDR3 consists of 16 residues. V was shortened by 0 bases and J by 3 bases, with 15 bases between the two germline ends. Per the germline V gene, CDR1 is DFQATT and CDR2 is SNEGSKA (reference sequence).

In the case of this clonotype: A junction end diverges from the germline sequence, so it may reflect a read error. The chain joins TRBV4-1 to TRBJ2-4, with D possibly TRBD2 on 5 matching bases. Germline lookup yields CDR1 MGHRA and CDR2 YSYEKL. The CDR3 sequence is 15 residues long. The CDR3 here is CASSQGRGTKNIRYF. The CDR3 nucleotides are TGCGCCAGCAGCCAAGGCCGGGGAACCAAAAACATTCGGTACTTC.

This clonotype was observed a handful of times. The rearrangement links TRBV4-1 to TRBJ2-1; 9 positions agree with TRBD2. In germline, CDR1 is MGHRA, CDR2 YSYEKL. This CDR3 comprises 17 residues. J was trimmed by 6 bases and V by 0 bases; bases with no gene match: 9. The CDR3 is CASSQDRGTSSFNEQFF. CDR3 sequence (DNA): TGCGCCAGCAGCCAAGATCGCGGGACTAGCAGCTTCAATGAGCAGTTCTTC.

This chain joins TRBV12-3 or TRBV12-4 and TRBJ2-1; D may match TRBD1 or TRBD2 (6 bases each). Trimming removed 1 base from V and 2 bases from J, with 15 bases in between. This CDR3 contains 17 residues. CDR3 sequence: CASSLVGGRVTYNEQFF. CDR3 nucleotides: TGTGCCAGCAGTTTAGTTGGGGGGCGGGTCACCTACAATGAGCAGTTCTTC.

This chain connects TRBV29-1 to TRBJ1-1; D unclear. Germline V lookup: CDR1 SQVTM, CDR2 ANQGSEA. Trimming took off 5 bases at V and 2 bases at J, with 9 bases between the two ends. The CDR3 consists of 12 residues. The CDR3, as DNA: TGCAGCGTTACATTCAGCAACACTGAAGCTTTCTTT. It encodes CSVTFSNTEAFF.

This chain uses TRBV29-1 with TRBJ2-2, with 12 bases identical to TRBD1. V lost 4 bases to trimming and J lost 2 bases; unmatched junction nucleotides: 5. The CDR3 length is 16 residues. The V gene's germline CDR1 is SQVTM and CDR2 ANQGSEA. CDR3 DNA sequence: TGCAGCGTTGTCTGGGACAGGGGGCGCAACACCGGGGAGCTGTTTTTT. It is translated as CSVVWDRGRNTGELFF.

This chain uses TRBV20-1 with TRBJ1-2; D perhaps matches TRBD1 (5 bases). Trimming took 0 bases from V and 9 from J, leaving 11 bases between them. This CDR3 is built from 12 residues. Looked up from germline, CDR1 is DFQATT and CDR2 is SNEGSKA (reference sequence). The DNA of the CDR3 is TGCAGTGCTAGAGATCGGGGGGGTCGCTACACCTTC. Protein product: CSARDRGGRYTF.

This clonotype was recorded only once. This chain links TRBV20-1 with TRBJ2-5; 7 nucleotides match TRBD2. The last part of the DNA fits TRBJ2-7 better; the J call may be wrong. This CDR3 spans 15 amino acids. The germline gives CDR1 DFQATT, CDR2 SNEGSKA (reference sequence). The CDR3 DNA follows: TGCAGTGCTAGGTCAGGCGGGGGTCTCACTTACGAGCAGTACTTC. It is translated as CSARSGGGLTYEQYF.